Listed here are 21 T cell receptor beta chains from one sample, sequenced in a study of beta chain features in type 1 diabetes. Expressed TCRB transcripts were sequenced, since all the RNA that had been isolated was reverse transcribed. TCRdb keeps only in-frame clones here, not all; method: immunoSEQ multiplex PCR. The data contain fewer than 650,000 clones, around 16% of them singletons. The sequenced material came from naive CD4+ T cells from blood. The receptor source for this set is a man aged 18-30 years in good health.

The V call is TRBV29-1, the J call TRBJ2-5, with D possibly matching TRBD1 (5 bases). Trimming left V 3 bases short and J 5 bases short, with 13 bases between. The CDR3 has 13 amino acids. CDR1 is SQVTM and CDR2 is ANQGSEA in the germline V gene. The CDR3 loop reads CSVETAEGETQYF. CDR3 nucleotide sequence: TGCAGCGTTGAGACAGCCGAAGGGGAGACCCAGTACTTC. Based on the CDR3 plus reference TRBV29-1 and TRBJ2-5, the full variable domain is SAVISQKPSRDICQRGTSLTIQCQVDSQVTMMFWYRQQPGQSLTLIATANQGSEATYESGFVIDKFPISRPNLTFSTLTVSNMSPEDSSIYLCSVETAEGETQYFGPGTRLLVL.

This chain links TRBV29-1 with TRBJ2-1; D is unclear. The V gene's germline CDR1 is SQVTM and CDR2 ANQGSEA. The length of the CDR3 is 8 residues. Trimming cost V 7 bases and J 6 bases, with 1 base left between them. CDR3 in amino acids: CSANEQFF. The CDR3 nucleotides read TGCAGCGCCAATGAGCAGTTCTTC.

The table lists this clone with a few counts. The chain has TRBV19 and TRBJ1-2, with a tentative D call TRBD1 (6 bases). Germline V gene data show CDR1 as LNHDA and CDR2 as SQIVND (reference sequence). Trimming stripped 6 bases from V and 4 bases from J, with 15 bases between. The length of the CDR3 is 14 residues. CDR3 in amino acids: CASRPGPGVYGYTF. The CDR3 region has the DNA TGTGCCAGTAGGCCGGGCCCAGGGGTCTATGGCTACACCTTC.

J is TRBJ1-6 and V is TRBV5-1; the match to TRBD1 covers 11 bases. This CDR3 region has 19 residues. Germline values: CDR1 SGHRS, CDR2 YFSETQ. V was pared by 0 bases and J by 5 bases, with 10 bases of the junction left unmatched. The CDR3 loop is CASSLAGRTGGVDNSPLHF. CDR3 bases: TGCGCCAGCAGCTTGGCCGGGAGGACAGGGGGCGTCGATAATTCACCCCTCCACTTT.

This rearrangement joins TRBV10-3 to TRBJ2-7, with TRBD2 matching 12 bases. This CDR3 region has 14 residues. Germline values: CDR1 ENHRY, CDR2 SYGVKD. The J segment lost 5 bases and the V segment lost 4 bases, leaving 3 bases of the junction unmatched. CDR3 protein: CAISATSGRNEQYF. The CDR3 DNA reads TGTGCCATCAGTGCGACTAGCGGGAGAAACGAGCAGTACTTC.

This clone was seen only a few times. The V gene is TRBV4-3, the J gene TRBJ2-7; 13 positions match TRBD2. V dropped 5 bases and J dropped 5; count of bases not matched to a gene: 3. The CDR3 has 14 amino acids. The germline V gene encodes CDR1 LGHNA and CDR2 YSLEER. This chain's CDR3 is CASSSGLAGDEQYF. The CDR3 coding sequence is TGCGCCAGCAGCTCCGGACTAGCGGGAGACGAGCAGTACTTC.

The gene calls are TRBV9 and TRBJ1-4, with D maybe TRBD1 (6 bases). V gave up 3 bases and J gave up 4 bases, with 16 bases separating them. Germline V lookup: CDR1 SGDLS, CDR2 YYNGEE. The CDR3 runs to 16 residues. As DNA, the CDR3 is TGTGCCAGCAGCGCACAGGACAGTGCGGGTAATGAAAAACTGTTTTTT. Translated, it gives CASSAQDSAGNEKLFF. The full variable domain, completed using reference TRBV9 and TRBJ1-4, is DSGVTQTPKHLITATGQRVTLRCSPRSGDLSVYWYQQSLDQGLQFLIQYYNGEERAKGNILERFSAQQFPDLHSELNLSSLELGDSALYFCASSAQDSAGNEKLFFGSGTQLSVL.

The chain links TRBV18 to TRBJ2-5; 8 nucleotides agree with TRBD1. Trimming took 5 bases from V and 2 from J; bases not matched to a gene: 10. The CDR3 consists of 16 residues. CDR1 is KGHSH, CDR2 LQKENI, per germline. The CDR3 bases are TGTGCCAGCTCATCGGACAGGGTCGGAGCTCAAGAGACCCAGTACTTC. Its protein is CASSSDRVGAQETQYF.

The J gene is TRBJ1-2, the V gene TRBV7-9; D unresolved. The CDR3 extends over 13 amino acids. V lost 5 bases and J 4 bases, leaving 11 bases between the germline ends. From germline, CDR1 is SEHNR and CDR2 FQNEAQ (reference sequence). The CDR3: CASSLGLPYGYTF. The DNA for the CDR3 is TGTGCCAGCAGCCTGGGATTACCCTATGGCTACACCTTC.

The chain combines TRBV15 with TRBJ1-1; 7 bases match TRBD1. The V and J ends lost 5 bases and 5 bases, in that order; junction bases with no gene match: 14. The germline V gene encodes CDR1 LNHNV and CDR2 YYDKDF (reference sequence). The length of the CDR3 is 16 residues. The CDR3 DNA follows: TGTGCCACCAGCGCGAGGGGGCGTGGAAGTCGAACTGAAGCTTTCTTT. Protein: CATSARGRGSRTEAFF.

This clone showed up just once. J is TRBJ2-7 and V is TRBV9; a weak D match, TRBD1 (5 bases). Between the trimmed V and J ends, which lost 0 bases and 3 bases, there was a span of 10 bases. The CDR3 spans 14 residues. Germline values: CDR1 SGDLS, CDR2 YYNGEE. CDR3 loop: CASSVGSGNYEQYF. The CDR3 region has the DNA TGTGCCAGCAGCGTAGGATCAGGGAACTACGAGCAGTACTTC.

This clone was counted only a few times. The rearrangement uses TRBV4-1 and TRBJ1-4; D gene ambiguous. V shed 1 base and J shed 8 bases, with 11 bases lying between them. Germline-derived CDR1 and CDR2 are MGHRA and YSYEKL. The CDR3 contains 14 residues. The CDR3 DNA follows: TGCGCCAGCAGCCAAGCCGGGCGCGGGGAAAAACTGTTTTTT. It codes for CASSQAGRGEKLFF.

This clone appeared a few times. This chain joins TRBV10-3 and TRBJ2-5; 7 bases line up with TRBD1. Germline V gene sequence: CDR1 ENHRY, CDR2 SYGVKD. CDR3 length: 13 residues. The trim removed 6 bases at V and 1 base at J, leaving 2 bases unmatched. CDR3 sequence: CAISWTGQETQYF. The CDR3 DNA sequence: TGTGCCATCAGCTGGACAGGCCAAGAGACCCAGTACTTC.

The chain joins TRBV5-6 to TRBJ2-7; D not resolved. The CDR3 consists of 14 residues. Per germline, CDR1 SGHDT and CDR2 YYEEEE. The germline V and J ends were trimmed by 3 bases and 3 bases, with 13 bases remaining between them. DNA of the CDR3: TGTGCCAGCAGCTGGGAAAACAGTTTCTACGAGCAGTACTTC. Protein sequence: CASSWENSFYEQYF.

The chain is built from TRBV27 and TRBJ2-7; no clear D. This CDR3 is built from 13 residues. Per germline, CDR1 MNHEY and CDR2 SMNVEV (reference sequence). The V end lost 6 bases, the J end lost 1 base, and 10 bases lay between the germline ends. Written as DNA, the CDR3 is TGTGCCAGCAGGGGTGCATGGTCCTACGAGCAGTACTTC. Its protein is CASRGAWSYEQYF.

V and J are TRBV14 and TRBJ1-2; TRBD1 agrees at 10 bases. V dropped 1 base and J dropped 5; count of bases not matched to a gene: 7. There are 16 residues in the CDR3. CDR1 and CDR2 (germline): SGHDN, FVKESK. CDR3 coding DNA: TGTGCCAGCAGCCAAGGTGGGACAGGGGCACGGTATGGCTACACCTTC. This codes for CASSQGGTGARYGYTF.

The V and J genes are TRBV19 and TRBJ1-5, with 10 bases identical to TRBD1. The ends lost 6 bases at V and 4 bases at J; junction bases unmatched: 9. Looked up from germline, CDR1 is LNHDA and CDR2 is SQIVND (reference sequence). The CDR3 covers 16 residues. CDR3: CASRTPGQGMNQPQHF. Here the CDR3 DNA reads TGTGCCAGTAGGACTCCGGGACAGGGGATGAATCAGCCCCAGCATTTT.

On this clone: Other DNA sequences in the sample encode the same CDR3. This rearrangement joins TRBV5-1 to TRBJ1-1, with 9 nucleotides matching TRBD1. Germline lookup yields CDR1 SGHRS and CDR2 YFSETQ. This CDR3 region has 15 residues. V lost 0 bases, J lost 2 bases, and 2 bases stayed unmatched. In DNA form, the CDR3 reads TGCGCCAGCAGCTTGGAGGGACAGGGTAACACTGAAGCTTTCTTT. This sequence encodes CASSLEGQGNTEAFF.

This clone was counted between two and nine times. The chain links TRBV4-1 to TRBJ2-7, with a weak D call TRBD2 (6 bases). The V and J ends lost 4 bases and 0 bases respectively, with 13 bases between them. CDR1 and CDR2 from the germline V gene are MGHRA and YSYEKL. The CDR3 loop spans 15 amino acids. The CDR3 coding sequence is TGCGCCAGCAGCCCCCCGGGACTGATCTCCTACGAGCAGTACTTC. As protein: CASSPPGLISYEQYF.

This chain uses TRBV7-2 with TRBJ2-4; 8 nucleotides line up with TRBD1. This CDR3 is built from 16 residues. The germline V gene has CDR1 SGHTA and CDR2 FQGNSA. The V and J ends lost 1 base and 2 bases, in that order; junction bases with no gene match: 4. The CDR3 DNA follows: TGTGCCAGCAGCTTAGTTCAGGGGGCGACCAAAAACATTCAGTACTTC. Translation: CASSLVQGATKNIQYF.

The sample holds a few counts of this clone. The rearrangement uses TRBV7-2 and TRBJ2-7; 7 bases are shared with TRBD1. Germline assignment: CDR1 SGHTA and CDR2 FQGNSA. This CDR3 has 14 amino acids. The ends lost 5 bases at V and 2 bases at J; junction bases unmatched: 6. This CDR3 reads CASSLRDSPYEQYF. CDR3 sequence (DNA): TGTGCCAGCAGCCTACGGGACAGTCCCTACGAGCAGTACTTC.